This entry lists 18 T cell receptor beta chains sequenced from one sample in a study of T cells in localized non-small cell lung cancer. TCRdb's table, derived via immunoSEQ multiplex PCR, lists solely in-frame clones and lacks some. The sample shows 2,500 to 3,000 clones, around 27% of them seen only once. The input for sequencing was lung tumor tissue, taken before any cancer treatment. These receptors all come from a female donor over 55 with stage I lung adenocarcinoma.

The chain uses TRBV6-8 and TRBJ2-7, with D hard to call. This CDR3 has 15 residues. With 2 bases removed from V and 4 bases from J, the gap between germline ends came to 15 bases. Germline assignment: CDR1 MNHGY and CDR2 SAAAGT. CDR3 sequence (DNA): TGTGCCAGCAGTTACGACGGAAGTGAAATGTACGAGCAGTACTTC. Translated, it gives CASSYDGSEMYEQYF.

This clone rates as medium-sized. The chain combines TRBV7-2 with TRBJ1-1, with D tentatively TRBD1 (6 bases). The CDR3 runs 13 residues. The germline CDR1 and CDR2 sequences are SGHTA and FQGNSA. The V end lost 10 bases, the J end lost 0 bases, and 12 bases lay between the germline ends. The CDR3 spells CANADRMNTEAFF. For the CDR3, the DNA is TGTGCCAACGCAGACAGGATGAACACTGAAGCTTTCTTT.

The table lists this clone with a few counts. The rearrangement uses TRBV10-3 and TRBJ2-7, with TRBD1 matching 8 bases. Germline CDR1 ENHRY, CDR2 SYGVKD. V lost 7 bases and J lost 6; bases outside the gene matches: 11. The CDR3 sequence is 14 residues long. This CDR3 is CAITRTGQDGEQYF. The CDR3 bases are TGTGCCATCACTAGGACAGGGCAGGATGGCGAGCAGTACTTC.

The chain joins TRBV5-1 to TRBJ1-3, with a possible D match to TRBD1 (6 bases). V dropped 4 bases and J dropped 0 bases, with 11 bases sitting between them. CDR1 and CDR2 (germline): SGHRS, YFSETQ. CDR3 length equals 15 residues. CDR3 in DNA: TGCGCCAGCAGCGAGACAGGCCGCTCTGGAAACACCATATATTTT. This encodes CASSETGRSGNTIYF.

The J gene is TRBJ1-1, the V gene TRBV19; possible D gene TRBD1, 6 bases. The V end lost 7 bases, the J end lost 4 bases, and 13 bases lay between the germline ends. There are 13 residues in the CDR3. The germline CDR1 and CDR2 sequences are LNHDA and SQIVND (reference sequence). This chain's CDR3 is CASIGKGGTEAFF. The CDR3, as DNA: TGTGCCAGTATAGGCAAGGGGGGCACTGAAGCTTTCTTT.

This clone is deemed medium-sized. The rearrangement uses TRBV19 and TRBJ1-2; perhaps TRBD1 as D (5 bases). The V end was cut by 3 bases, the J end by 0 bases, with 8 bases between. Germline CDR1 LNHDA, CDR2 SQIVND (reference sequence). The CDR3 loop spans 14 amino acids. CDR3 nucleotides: TGTGCCAGTAGTATCCAGACAGCTAACTATGGCTACACCTTC. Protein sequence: CASSIQTANYGYTF.

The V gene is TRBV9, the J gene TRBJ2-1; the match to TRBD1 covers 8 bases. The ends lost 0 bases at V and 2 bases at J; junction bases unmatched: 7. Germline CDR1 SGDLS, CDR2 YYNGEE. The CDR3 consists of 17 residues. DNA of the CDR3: TGTGCCAGCAGCGTAGACCTCGCAGGGGGCCCCTACAATGAGCAGTTCTTC. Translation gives CASSVDLAGGPYNEQFF.

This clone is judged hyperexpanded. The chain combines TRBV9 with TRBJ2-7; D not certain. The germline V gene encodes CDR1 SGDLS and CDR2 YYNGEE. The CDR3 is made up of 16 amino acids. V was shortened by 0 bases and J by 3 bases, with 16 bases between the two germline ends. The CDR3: CASSVGLWEGHYEQYF. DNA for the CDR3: TGTGCCAGCAGCGTAGGTTTATGGGAAGGGCACTACGAGCAGTACTTC. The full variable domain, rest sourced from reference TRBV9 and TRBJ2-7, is DSGVTQTPKHLITATGQRVTLRCSPRSGDLSVYWYQQSLDQGLQFLIQYYNGEERAKGNILERFSAQQFPDLHSELNLSSLELGDSALYFCASSVGLWEGHYEQYFGPGTRLTVT.

CDR3 nucleotides: TGTGCCTGGAGGGGACGGGGCACCGGGGAGCTGTTTTTT. This codes for CAWRGRGTGELFF. This chain joins TRBV30 and TRBJ2-2, with D possibly called TRBD1 or TRBD2 (5 bases each). V was cut by 3 bases and J by 4 bases, with 9 bases left in between. Germline V gene sequence: CDR1 GTSNPN, CDR2 SVGIG (reference sequence). This CDR3 contains 13 residues.

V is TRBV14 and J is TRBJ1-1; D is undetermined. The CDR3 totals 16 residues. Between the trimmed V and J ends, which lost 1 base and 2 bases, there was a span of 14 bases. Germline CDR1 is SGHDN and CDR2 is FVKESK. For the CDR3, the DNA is TGTGCCAGCAGCCAAGGCTTTGGCAGTCGCAACACTGAAGCTTTCTTT. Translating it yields CASSQGFGSRNTEAFF.

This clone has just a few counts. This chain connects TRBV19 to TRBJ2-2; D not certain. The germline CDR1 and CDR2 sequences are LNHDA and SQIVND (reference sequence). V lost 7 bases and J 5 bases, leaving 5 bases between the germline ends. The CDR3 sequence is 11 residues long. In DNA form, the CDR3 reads TGTGCCAGTACCGTGACCGGGGAGCTGTTTTTT. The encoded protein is CASTVTGELFF.

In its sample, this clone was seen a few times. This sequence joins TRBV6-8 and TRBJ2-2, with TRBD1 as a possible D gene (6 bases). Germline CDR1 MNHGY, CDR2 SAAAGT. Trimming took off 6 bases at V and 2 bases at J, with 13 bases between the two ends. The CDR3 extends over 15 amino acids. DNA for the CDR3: TGTGCCAGCAGGACAACGACAGGAAACACCGGGGAGCTGTTTTTT. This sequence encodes CASRTTTGNTGELFF.

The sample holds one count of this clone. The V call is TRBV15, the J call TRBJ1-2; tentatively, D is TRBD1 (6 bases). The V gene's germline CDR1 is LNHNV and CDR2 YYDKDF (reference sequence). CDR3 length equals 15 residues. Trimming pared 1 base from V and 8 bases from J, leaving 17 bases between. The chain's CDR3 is CATSRAKGQWGGYTF. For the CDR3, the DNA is TGTGCCACCAGCAGAGCTAAAGGACAGTGGGGGGGCTACACCTTC. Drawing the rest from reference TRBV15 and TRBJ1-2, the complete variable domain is DAMVIQNPRYQVTQFGKPVTLSCSQTLNHNVMYWYQQKSSQAPKLLFHYYDKDFNNEADTPDNFQSRRPNTSFCFLDIRSPGLGDTAMYLCATSRAKGQWGGYTFGSGTRLTVV.

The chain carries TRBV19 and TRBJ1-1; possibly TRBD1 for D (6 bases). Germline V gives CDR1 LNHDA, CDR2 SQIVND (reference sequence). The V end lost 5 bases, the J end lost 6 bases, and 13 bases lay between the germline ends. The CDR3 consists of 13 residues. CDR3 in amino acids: CASSPQTGAEAFF. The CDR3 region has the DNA TGTGCCAGTAGTCCTCAGACAGGCGCTGAAGCTTTCTTT.

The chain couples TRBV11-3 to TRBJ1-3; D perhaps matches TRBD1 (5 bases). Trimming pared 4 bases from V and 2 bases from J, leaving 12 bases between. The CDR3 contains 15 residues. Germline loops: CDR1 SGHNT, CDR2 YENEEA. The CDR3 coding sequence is TGTGCCAGCAGCTCGGGACCGGGGGCTGGAAACACCATATATTTT. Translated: CASSSGPGAGNTIYF.

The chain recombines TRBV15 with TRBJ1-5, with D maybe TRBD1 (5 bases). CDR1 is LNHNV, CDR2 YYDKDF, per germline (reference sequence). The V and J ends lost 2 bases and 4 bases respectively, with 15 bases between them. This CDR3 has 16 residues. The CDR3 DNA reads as TGTGCCACCAGCAGACCGGATCAGGGAGGTAATCAGCCCCAGCATTTT. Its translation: CATSRPDQGGNQPQHF. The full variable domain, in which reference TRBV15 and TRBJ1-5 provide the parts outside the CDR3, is DAMVIQNPRYQVTQFGKPVTLSCSQTLNHNVMYWYQQKSSQAPKLLFHYYDKDFNNEADTPDNFQSRRPNTSFCFLDIRSPGLGDTAMYLCATSRPDQGGNQPQHFGDGTRLSIL.

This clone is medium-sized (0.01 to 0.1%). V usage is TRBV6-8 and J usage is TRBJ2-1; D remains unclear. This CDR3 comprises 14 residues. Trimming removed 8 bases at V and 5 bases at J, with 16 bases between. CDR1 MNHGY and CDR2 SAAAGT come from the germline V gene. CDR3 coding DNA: TGTGCCAGCTCCCCGCAGGCGGTAAACAATGAGCAGTTCTTC. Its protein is CASSPQAVNNEQFF.

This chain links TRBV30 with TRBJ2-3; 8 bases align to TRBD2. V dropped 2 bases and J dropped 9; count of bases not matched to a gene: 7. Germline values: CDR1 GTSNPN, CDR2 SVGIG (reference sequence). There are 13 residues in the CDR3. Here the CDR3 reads CAWSIIAGRTQYF. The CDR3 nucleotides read TGTGCCTGGAGTATAATAGCGGGAAGGACGCAGTATTTT.